The following is a T cell receptor beta chain sequence with its context. What it binds is unknown. As to time point: pre-sensitization, week 0. Treatment in this sample: therapeutic diphenylcyclopropenone sensitization with weekly scalp DPC. Alopecia patients, 18 to 70 years old and DPC-suitable, served as donors. The CDR3 is made up of 15 amino acids. V lost 4 bases to trimming and J lost 10 bases, with 21 bases between them. Germline V gene sequence: CDR1 SGHDT, CDR2 YYEEEE. This sample stems from a study of human T cells and chemical hapten exposure. On the study more broadly: Skin on the upper inner arm, approximately 2 cm by approximately 2 cm in size, was sensitized with 2% DPC. The study's findings and limits: Expanded TCRs formed significantly more large CDR3 similarity clusters than controls. Alopecia affecting every donor means their immune response may not match healthy people's.

Using its own MiXCR run on the RACE reads, TCRdb lists one record per CDR3 protein. The table lists roughly 100,000 distinct CDR3 sequences, around 12% of them singletons. This specimen was whole blood, taken in connection with sensitization to the hapten diphenylcyclopropenone (DPC). This clonotype was sampled from a woman between 50 and 59 years old with alopecia areata. Some clones in this sample may be carry-over from other donors' samples. The rearrangement uses TRBV5-6 and TRBJ1-5, with D possibly being TRBD1 (5 bases). CDR3 DNA sequence: TGTGCCAGCAGCCCCGCGGCCCAGGGAGCCTTACCCCAGCATTTT. Encoded protein: CASSPAAQGALPQHF. Combining the CDR3 with reference TRBV5-6 and TRBJ1-5 gives the whole variable domain DAGVTQSPTHLIKTRGQQVTLRCSPKSGHDTVSWYQQALGQGPQFIFQYYEEEERQRGNFPDRFSGHQFPNYSSELNVNALLLGDSALYLCASSPAAQGALPQHFGDGTRLSIL.